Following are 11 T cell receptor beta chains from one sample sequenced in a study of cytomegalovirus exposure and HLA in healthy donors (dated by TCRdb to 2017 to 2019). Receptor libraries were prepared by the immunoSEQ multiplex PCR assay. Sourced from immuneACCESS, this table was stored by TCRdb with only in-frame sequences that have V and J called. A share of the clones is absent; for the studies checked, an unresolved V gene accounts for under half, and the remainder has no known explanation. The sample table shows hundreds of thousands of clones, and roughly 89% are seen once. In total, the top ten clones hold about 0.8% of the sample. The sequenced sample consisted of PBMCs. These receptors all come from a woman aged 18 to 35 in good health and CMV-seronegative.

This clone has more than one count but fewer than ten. The CDR3 nucleotides are TGCAGTGCTACTCCTAGGACTGAAGCTTTCTTT. The encoded protein is CSATPRTEAFF. The chain recombines TRBV20-1 with TRBJ1-1; no reliable D call. V lost 4 bases to trimming and J lost 5 bases, with 8 bases between them. The CDR3 sequence is 11 residues long. In germline, CDR1 is DFQATT, CDR2 SNEGSKA (reference sequence).

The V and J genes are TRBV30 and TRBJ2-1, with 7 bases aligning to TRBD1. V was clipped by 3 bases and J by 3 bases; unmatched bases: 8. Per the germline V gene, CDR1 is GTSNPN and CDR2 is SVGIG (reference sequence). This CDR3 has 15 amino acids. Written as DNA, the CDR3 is TGTGCCTGGAGGGCCTGGGCAGGGGGCTACAATGAGCAGTTCTTC. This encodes CAWRAWAGGYNEQFF.

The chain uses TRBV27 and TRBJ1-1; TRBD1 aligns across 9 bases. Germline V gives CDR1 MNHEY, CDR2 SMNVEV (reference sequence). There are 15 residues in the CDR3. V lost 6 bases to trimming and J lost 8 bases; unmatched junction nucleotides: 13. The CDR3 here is CASSAGTGTTREAFF. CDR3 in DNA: TGTGCCAGCAGCGCCGGGACAGGGACTACAAGAGAAGCTTTCTTT.

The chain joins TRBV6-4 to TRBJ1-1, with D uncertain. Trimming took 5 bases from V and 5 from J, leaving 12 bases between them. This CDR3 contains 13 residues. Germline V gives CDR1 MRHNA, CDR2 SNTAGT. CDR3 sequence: CASSTEGRTEAFF. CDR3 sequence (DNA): TGTGCCAGCAGTACGGAGGGAAGGACTGAAGCTTTCTTT.

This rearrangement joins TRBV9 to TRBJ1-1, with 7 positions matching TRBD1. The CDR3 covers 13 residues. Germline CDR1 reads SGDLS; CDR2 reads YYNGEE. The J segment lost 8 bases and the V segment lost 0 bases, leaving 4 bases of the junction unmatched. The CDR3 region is CASSVVLTGEAFF. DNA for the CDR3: TGTGCCAGCAGCGTAGTGCTGACAGGGGAAGCTTTCTTT.

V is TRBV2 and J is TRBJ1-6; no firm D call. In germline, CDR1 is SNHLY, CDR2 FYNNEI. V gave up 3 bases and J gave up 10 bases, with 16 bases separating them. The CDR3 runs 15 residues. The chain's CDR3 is CASSDTRVFSSPLHF. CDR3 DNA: TGTGCCAGCAGTGATACTCGGGTATTCAGCTCACCCCTCCACTTT.

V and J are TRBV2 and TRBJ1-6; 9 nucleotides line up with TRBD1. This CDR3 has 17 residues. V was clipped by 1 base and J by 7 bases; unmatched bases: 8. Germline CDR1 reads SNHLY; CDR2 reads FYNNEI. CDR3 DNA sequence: TGTGCCAGCAGTGAAGGGGACAGGGAGGACGGAAATTCACCCCTCCACTTT. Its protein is CASSEGDREDGNSPLHF. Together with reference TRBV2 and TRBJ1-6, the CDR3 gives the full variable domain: EPEVTQTPSHQVTQMGQEVILRCVPISNHLYFYWYRQILGQKVEFLVSFYNNEISEKSEIFDDQFSVERPDGSNFTLKIRSTKLEDSAMYFCASSEGDREDGNSPLHFGNGTRLTVT.

As DNA, the CDR3 is TGTGCCAGCAGTTCCAGGACTAGTGTTGACAATGAGCAGTTCTTC. This translates into CASSSRTSVDNEQFF. The chain is built from TRBV28 and TRBJ2-1, with 7 bases lining up with TRBD2. With V trimmed by 4 bases and J by 5 bases, 8 bases remained unmatched. There are 15 residues in the CDR3. Per the germline V gene, CDR1 is MDHEN and CDR2 is SYDVKM.

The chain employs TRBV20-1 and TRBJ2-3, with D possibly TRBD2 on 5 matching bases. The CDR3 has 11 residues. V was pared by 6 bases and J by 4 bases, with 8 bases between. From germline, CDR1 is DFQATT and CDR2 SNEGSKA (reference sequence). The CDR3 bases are TGCAGTGCGAGACTACCAGATACGCAGTATTTT. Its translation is CSARLPDTQYF.

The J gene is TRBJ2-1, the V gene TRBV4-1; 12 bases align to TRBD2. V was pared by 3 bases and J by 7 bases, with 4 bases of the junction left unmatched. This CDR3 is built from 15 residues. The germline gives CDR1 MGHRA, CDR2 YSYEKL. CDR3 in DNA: TGCGCCAGCAGCCACCTAGCGGGGGGGCGTAATGAGCAGTTCTTC. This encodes CASSHLAGGRNEQFF.

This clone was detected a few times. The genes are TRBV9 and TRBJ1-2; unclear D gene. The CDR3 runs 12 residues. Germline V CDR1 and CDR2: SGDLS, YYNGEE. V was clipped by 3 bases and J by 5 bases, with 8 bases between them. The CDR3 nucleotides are TGTGCCAGCAGCGGCGGCGGGTATGGCTACACCTTC. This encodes CASSGGGYGYTF.